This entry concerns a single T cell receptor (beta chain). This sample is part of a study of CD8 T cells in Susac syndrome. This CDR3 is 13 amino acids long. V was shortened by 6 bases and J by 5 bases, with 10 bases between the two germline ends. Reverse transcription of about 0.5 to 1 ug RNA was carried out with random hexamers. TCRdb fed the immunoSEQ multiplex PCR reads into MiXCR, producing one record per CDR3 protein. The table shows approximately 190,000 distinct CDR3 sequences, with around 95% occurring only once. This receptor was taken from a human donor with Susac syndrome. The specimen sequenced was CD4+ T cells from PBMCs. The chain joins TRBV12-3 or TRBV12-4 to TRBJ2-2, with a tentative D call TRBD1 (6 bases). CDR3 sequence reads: CASSGQQTGELFF. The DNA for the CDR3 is TGTGCCAGCAGCGGACAGCAAACCGGGGAGCTGTTTTTT.